This passage covers 24 T cell receptor beta chains from one sample sequenced in a study of blood T cell repertoires in COVID-19. Sequenced by immunoSEQ multiplex PCR; TCRdb stores in-frame clones only, minus some. The repertoire holds roughly 150,000 clones, with around 85% as singletons. Sequencing was carried out using PBMCs or T cells enriched from blood (not recorded which). The receptors stem from a woman aged 40-49 years who had recovered from COVID-19.

The genes are TRBV9 and TRBJ1-3, with TRBD1 as a possible D gene (6 bases). Germline CDR1 reads SGDLS; CDR2 reads YYNGEE. This CDR3 region has 16 residues. The V end was cut by 3 bases, the J end by 0 bases, with 13 bases between. CDR3 sequence reads: CASSGQAPTSGNTIYF. In nucleotides, the CDR3 is TGTGCCAGCAGCGGACAGGCTCCGACCTCTGGAAACACCATATATTTT.

V usage is TRBV9 and J usage is TRBJ2-5; possibly TRBD2 for D (5 bases). Deletions cut 0 bases from V and 4 bases from J, with 10 bases between. CDR1 SGDLS and CDR2 YYNGEE come from the germline V gene. This CDR3 is 14 amino acids long. CDR3 in amino acids: CASSVGEGAETQYF. The DNA for the CDR3 is TGTGCCAGCAGCGTAGGTGAGGGAGCAGAGACCCAGTACTTC.

A single count supports this clone. The chain carries TRBV4-1 and TRBJ2-2, with TRBD1 as a possible D gene (6 bases). With 1 base removed from V and 4 bases from J, the gap between germline ends came to 10 bases. The germline CDR1 and CDR2 sequences are MGHRA and YSYEKL. The CDR3 spans 15 residues. CDR3 sequence: CASSQVQGSTGELFF. In DNA, the CDR3 is TGCGCCAGCAGCCAAGTACAGGGTTCCACCGGGGAGCTGTTTTTT.

The chain is built from TRBV18 and TRBJ1-1; no clear D gene. Germline V gene sequence: CDR1 KGHSH, CDR2 LQKENI. The V end was cut by 2 bases, the J end by 3 bases, with 13 bases between. The CDR3 is made up of 15 amino acids. The chain's CDR3 is CASSPGLMGDTEAFF. In DNA form, the CDR3 reads TGTGCCAGCTCACCAGGGTTGATGGGCGACACTGAAGCTTTCTTT.

This chain joins TRBV2 and TRBJ2-7; D is ambiguous. The CDR3 has 11 residues. The V gene's germline CDR1 is SNHLY and CDR2 FYNNEI. With 4 bases removed from V and 3 bases from J, the gap between germline ends came to 4 bases. The chain's CDR3 is CASSANYEQYF. The DNA of the CDR3 is TGTGCCAGCAGTGCTAACTACGAGCAGTACTTC. The full variable domain, in which reference TRBV2 and TRBJ2-7 provide the parts outside the CDR3, is EPEVTQTPSHQVTQMGQEVILRCVPISNHLYFYWYRQILGQKVEFLVSFYNNEISEKSEIFDDQFSVERPDGSNFTLKIRSTKLEDSAMYFCASSANYEQYFGPGTRLTVT.

This sequence joins TRBV18 and TRBJ1-4; maybe TRBD1 (6 bases). CDR1 and CDR2 (germline): KGHSH, LQKENI. V was shortened by 4 bases and J by 7 bases, with 13 bases between the two germline ends. The CDR3 contains 14 residues. CDR3 sequence: CASSQGSRGEKLFF. The CDR3 nucleotides are TGTGCCAGCTCACAAGGAAGCAGGGGTGAAAAACTGTTTTTT. The full variable domain, with the rest looked up from reference TRBV18 and TRBJ1-4, is NAGVMQNPRHLVRRRGQEARLRCSPMKGHSHVYWYRQLPEEGLKFMVYLQKENIIDESGMPKERFSAEFPKEGPSILRIQQVVRGDSAAYFCASSQGSRGEKLFFGSGTQLSVL.

V gene TRBV6-2 or TRBV6-3 combines with J gene TRBJ2-2; 13 bases align to TRBD2. This CDR3 has 17 residues. CDR1 and CDR2 from the germline V gene are MNHEY and SVGEGT. The V and J ends lost 6 bases and 3 bases, in that order; junction bases with no gene match: 7. CDR3: CASSPRTSGSHTGELFF. The CDR3 bases are TGTGCCAGCAGCCCCCGGACTAGCGGGAGCCACACCGGGGAGCTGTTTTTT.

V usage is TRBV4-2 and J usage is TRBJ2-2; D not resolved. The CDR3 loop spans 14 amino acids. Germline CDR1 and CDR2: LGHNA and YNFKEQ. The ends were cut back, 7 bases at V and 6 bases at J, with 15 bases in the middle. The CDR3 sequence: CASNERAQAGELFF. The CDR3 DNA follows: TGTGCCAGCAACGAGAGAGCTCAGGCCGGGGAGCTGTTTTTT.

The V call is TRBV10-1, the J call TRBJ2-5; perhaps TRBD2 as D (5 bases). CDR3 length: 14 amino acids. Germline values: CDR1 WNHNN, CDR2 SYGVQD (reference sequence). V shed 5 bases and J shed 5 bases, with 15 bases lying between them. The CDR3: CASSRLPTRETQYF. CDR3 DNA sequence: TGCGCCAGCAGTAGACTACCTACTCGGGAGACCCAGTACTTC.

The chain employs TRBV4-1 and TRBJ1-6, with D perhaps matching TRBD1 (5 bases). The CDR3 totals 13 residues. CDR1 is MGHRA and CDR2 is YSYEKL in the germline V gene. Trimming pared 4 bases from V and 5 bases from J, leaving 6 bases between. CDR3 coding DNA: TGCGCCAGCAGCCTGACAGATAATTCACCCCTCCACTTT. Translated, it gives CASSLTDNSPLHF.

The CDR3 DNA sequence: TGTGCCAGCAGCCCCTTGACAGGGGCGGGCGGCTACACCTTC. Protein sequence: CASSPLTGAGGYTF. The chain recombines TRBV3-1 (or the pseudogene TRBV3-2) with TRBJ1-2; 8 bases match TRBD1. V was pared by 4 bases and J by 8 bases, with 9 bases of the junction left unmatched. The CDR3 covers 14 residues. Germline V gene sequence: CDR1 LGHDT, CDR2 YNNKEL (reference sequence).

V and J are TRBV11-3 and TRBJ2-5; TRBD1 might be the D (6 bases). CDR1 and CDR2 from the germline V gene are SGHNT and YENEEA. The CDR3 length is 15 residues. V was trimmed by 1 base and J by 7 bases, leaving 16 bases between them. DNA for the CDR3: TGTGCCAGCAGCTTAGGAGGGGGTCAGGGATTGACCCAGTACTTC. Encoded protein: CASSLGGGQGLTQYF.

This clone was seen more than once but under ten times. The chain is built from TRBV3-1 (or the pseudogene TRBV3-2) and TRBJ2-7; 9 positions agree with TRBD2. There are 15 residues in the CDR3. The V gene's germline CDR1 is LGHDT and CDR2 YNNKEL (reference sequence). V lost 1 base and J lost 2; bases outside the gene matches: 3. The CDR3 here is CASSQGLADTYEQYF. The CDR3, as DNA: TGTGCCAGCAGCCAAGGACTAGCGGACACCTACGAGCAGTACTTC.

V is TRBV6-1 and J is TRBJ1-6; D is unresolved. CDR3 length: 15 residues. Looked up from germline, CDR1 is MNHNS and CDR2 is SASEGT. Trimming took off 3 bases at V and 7 bases at J, with 13 bases between the two ends. CDR3 amino acids: CASSEISGVNSPLHF. The CDR3 nucleotides are TGTGCCAGCAGTGAGATTTCCGGGGTGAATTCACCCCTCCACTTT.

This rearrangement joins TRBV6-5 to TRBJ1-1, with a weak D call TRBD1 (6 bases). Germline V gene sequence: CDR1 MNHEY, CDR2 SVGAGI. There are 15 residues in the CDR3. V was clipped by 8 bases and J by 3 bases, with 19 bases between them. The DNA of the CDR3 is TGTGCCAGCGAAATACAGGGAAGGGTAGACACTGAAGCTTTCTTT. Amino acids: CASEIQGRVDTEAFF.

This chain connects TRBV27 to TRBJ1-2; no firm D call. This CDR3 spans 15 amino acids. The V end was cut by 3 bases, the J end by 4 bases, with 15 bases between. Germline V gene sequence: CDR1 MNHEY, CDR2 SMNVEV (reference sequence). CDR3: CASSFVAGGIYGYTF. In DNA, the CDR3 is TGTGCCAGCAGTTTTGTTGCGGGAGGTATCTATGGCTACACCTTC.

The chain links TRBV18 to TRBJ1-1; no clear D. The CDR3 has 12 residues. Germline V gene lookup returns CDR1 KGHSH and CDR2 LQKENI. V lost 2 bases and J 2 bases, leaving 3 bases between the germline ends. The DNA for the CDR3 is TGTGCCAGCTCACCAACTAACACTGAAGCTTTCTTT. Its translation: CASSPTNTEAFF.

This clone turned up a few times. This rearrangement joins TRBV7-3 to TRBJ1-6, with D possibly being TRBD1 (6 bases). Germline lookup yields CDR1 SGHTA and CDR2 FQGTGA. This CDR3 is built from 13 residues. The V end lost 3 bases, the J end lost 10 bases, and 10 bases lay between the germline ends. CDR3 amino acids: CASSFTGRSPLHF. CDR3 sequence (DNA): TGTGCCAGCAGCTTTACAGGGCGGTCACCCCTCCACTTT.

The chain carries TRBV5-1 and TRBJ2-2; a weak D match, TRBD2 (6 bases). V lost 2 bases and J 3 bases, leaving 14 bases between the germline ends. CDR1 and CDR2 (germline): SGHRS, YFSETQ. CDR3 length: 16 amino acids. This CDR3 reads CASSFGVSGDTGELFF. CDR3 coding DNA: TGCGCCAGCAGCTTCGGGGTTAGCGGAGACACCGGGGAGCTGTTTTTT.

The rearrangement joins TRBV3-1 (or the pseudogene TRBV3-2) to TRBJ1-2, with TRBD1 as a possible D gene (5 bases). Per germline, CDR1 LGHDT and CDR2 YNNKEL (reference sequence). The CDR3 has 16 amino acids. V was clipped by 3 bases and J by 6 bases, with 20 bases between them. This CDR3 is CASSQALGGGINGYTF. CDR3 in DNA: TGTGCCAGCAGCCAGGCACTGGGCGGGGGGATTAATGGCTACACCTTC.

This chain uses TRBV5-6 with TRBJ2-1; 14 bases align to TRBD2. CDR3 length: 19 amino acids. V lost 0 bases to trimming and J lost 8 bases; unmatched junction nucleotides: 13. Germline V gene sequence: CDR1 SGHDT, CDR2 YYEEEE. The DNA of the CDR3 is TGTGCCAGCAGCTTGGCCCCGGGACTAGCGGGAGAATTGAGACATGAGCAGTTCTTC. It is translated as CASSLAPGLAGELRHEQFF. Full variable domain (outside the CDR3, taken from reference TRBV5-6 and TRBJ2-1): DAGVTQSPTHLIKTRGQQVTLRCSPKSGHDTVSWYQQALGQGPQFIFQYYEEEERQRGNFPDRFSGHQFPNYSSELNVNALLLGDSALYLCASSLAPGLAGELRHEQFFGPGTRLTVL.

The chain has TRBV2 and TRBJ1-1; 9 nucleotides agree with TRBD1. V lost 5 bases, J lost 11 bases, and 9 bases stayed unmatched. The CDR3 extends over 13 amino acids. In germline, CDR1 is SNHLY, CDR2 FYNNEI. The chain's CDR3 is CASSRDRGNDAFF. CDR3 sequence (DNA): TGTGCCAGCAGTCGCGACAGGGGGAATGATGCTTTCTTT.

The rearrangement uses TRBV2 and TRBJ2-3, with 9 bases fitting TRBD1. The J segment lost 4 bases and the V segment lost 6 bases, leaving 5 bases of the junction unmatched. Germline lookup yields CDR1 SNHLY and CDR2 FYNNEI. The CDR3 sequence is 14 residues long. CDR3 residues: CASRARTGADTQYF. CDR3 in DNA: TGTGCCAGCAGGGCGCGGACAGGGGCAGATACGCAGTATTTT.

CDR3 nucleotide sequence: TGTGCCGGAGTGGGGAGCCTTCATAGCGGCTACACCTTC. Its protein is CAGVGSLHSGYTF. J is TRBJ1-2 and V is TRBV30; D ambiguous. The V end was cut by 8 bases, the J end by 8 bases, with 21 bases between. CDR3 size: 13 residues. From germline, CDR1 is GTSNPN and CDR2 SVGIG (reference sequence).